The sequence of this TCR beta chain was determined in a study of blood T cells in healthy people across ages. Next came a second PCR, run for 7 to 11 cycles, which used a sample-barcoded 5' primer along with a J-beta primer mix. The yield of each sample was at least 2.5 million CDR3-containing paired-end reads. TCRdb recomputed calls from the 5' RACE reads with MiXCR, one row per CDR3 protein. The sample contains 600,000 or so distinct CDR3 sequences, 21% of which appear only once. CDR1 and CDR2 (germline): DFQATT, SNEGSKA (reference sequence). The CDR3 covers 17 residues. The TCR was taken from a man aged 70-80 years in good health. V and J are TRBV20-1 and TRBJ2-5, with 9 bases lining up with TRBD2. The end of the DNA fits TRBJ2-1 better, so the J call may be wrong. The sequenced material came from blood. In DNA, the CDR3 is TGCAGTGCCTACAGGGTGCCTAGCGGGATAGACTACAATGAGCAGTTCTTC. Encoded protein: CSAYRVPSGIDYNEQFF.